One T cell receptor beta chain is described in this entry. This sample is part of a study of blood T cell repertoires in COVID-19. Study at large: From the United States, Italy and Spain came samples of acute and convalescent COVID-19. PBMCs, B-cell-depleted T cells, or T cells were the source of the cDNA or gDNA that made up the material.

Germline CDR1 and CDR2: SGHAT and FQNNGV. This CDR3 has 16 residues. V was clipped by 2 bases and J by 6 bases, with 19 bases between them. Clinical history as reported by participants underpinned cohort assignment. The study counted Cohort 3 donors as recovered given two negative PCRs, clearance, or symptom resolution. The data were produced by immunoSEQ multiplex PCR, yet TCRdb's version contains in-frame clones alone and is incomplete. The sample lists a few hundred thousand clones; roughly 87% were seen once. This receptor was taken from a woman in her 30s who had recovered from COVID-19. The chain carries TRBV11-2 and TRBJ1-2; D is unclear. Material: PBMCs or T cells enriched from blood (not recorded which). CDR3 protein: CASSLKPGSPINGYTF. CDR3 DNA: TGTGCCAGCAGCTTAAAACCCGGGAGTCCTATCAATGGCTACACCTTC.